This T cell receptor beta chain comes out of a study of shared clonotypes between healthy human individuals. Study-level findings and limits: Researchers found naive subsets generally carried larger estimated richness than memory subsets. Having only a few donors restricted how much genetic and exposure-history diversity was captured.

Concerning this clone: Its antigen is not identified.

Only in-frame clones appear in the TCRdb table, and some are missing; sequencing was by immunoSEQ multiplex PCR. The table includes a few million clones, roughly nine tenths detected once. This CDR3 contains 15 residues. With 4 bases clipped from V and 0 bases from J, the junction kept 5 bases outside the gene matches. Germline V CDR1 and CDR2: SGHVS, FQNEAQ. The specimen was naive CD4+ T cells sorted from blood. Subset here: CD45RA+ positively selected. The clonotype originates from a man aged 18 to 35 in good health. The V call is TRBV7-8, the J call TRBJ1-1, with 7 bases fitting TRBD1. The CDR3 loop reads CASSYSGTVNTEAFF. CDR3 nucleotides: TGTGCCAGCAGCTACTCAGGGACAGTGAACACTGAAGCTTTCTTT.